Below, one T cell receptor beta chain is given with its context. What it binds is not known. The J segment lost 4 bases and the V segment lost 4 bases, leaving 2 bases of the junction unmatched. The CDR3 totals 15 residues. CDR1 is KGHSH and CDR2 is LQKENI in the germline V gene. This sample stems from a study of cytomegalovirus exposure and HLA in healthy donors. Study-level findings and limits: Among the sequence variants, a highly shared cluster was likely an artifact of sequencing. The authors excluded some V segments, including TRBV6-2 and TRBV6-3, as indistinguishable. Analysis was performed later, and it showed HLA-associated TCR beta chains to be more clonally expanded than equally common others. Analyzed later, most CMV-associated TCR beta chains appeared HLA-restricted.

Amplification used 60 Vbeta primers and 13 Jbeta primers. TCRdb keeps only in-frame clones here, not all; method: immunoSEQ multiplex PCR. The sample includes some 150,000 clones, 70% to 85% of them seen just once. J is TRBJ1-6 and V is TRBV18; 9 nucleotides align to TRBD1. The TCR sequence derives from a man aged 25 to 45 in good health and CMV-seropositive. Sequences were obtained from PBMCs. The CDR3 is CASSLGQGYNSPLHF. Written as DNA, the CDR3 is TGTGCCAGCTCACTGGGACAGGGATATAATTCACCCCTCCACTTT. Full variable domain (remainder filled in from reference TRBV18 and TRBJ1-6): NAGVMQNPRHLVRRRGQEARLRCSPMKGHSHVYWYRQLPEEGLKFMVYLQKENIIDESGMPKERFSAEFPKEGPSILRIQQVVRGDSAAYFCASSLGQGYNSPLHFGNGTRLTVT.